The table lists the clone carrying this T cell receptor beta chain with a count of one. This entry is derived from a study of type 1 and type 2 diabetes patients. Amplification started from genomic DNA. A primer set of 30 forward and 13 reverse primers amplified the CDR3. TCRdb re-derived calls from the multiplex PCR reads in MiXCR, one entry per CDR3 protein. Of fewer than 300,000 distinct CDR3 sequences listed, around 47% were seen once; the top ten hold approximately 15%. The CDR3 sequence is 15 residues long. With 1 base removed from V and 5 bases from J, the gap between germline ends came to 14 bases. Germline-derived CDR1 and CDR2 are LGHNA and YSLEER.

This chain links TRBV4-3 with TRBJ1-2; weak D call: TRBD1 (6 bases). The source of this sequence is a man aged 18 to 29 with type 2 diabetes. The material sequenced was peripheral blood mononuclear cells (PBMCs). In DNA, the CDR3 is TGCGCCAGCAGCCAAGGACTAGGGGGGGGTTATGGCTACACCTTC. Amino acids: CASSQGLGGGYGYTF.